This T cell receptor beta chain emerged from a study of T cell responses to AZD1222 COVID-19 vaccine. Study-wide background: Investigators merged groups given second doses at roughly 4 or roughly 12 weeks.

Libraries were prepared by immunoSEQ multiplex PCR; TCRdb keeps only in-frame clonotypes and omits some of them. The profile shows about 140,000 clones, approximately 89% of them singletons. Deletions cut 4 bases from V and 4 bases from J, with 13 bases between. The CDR3 runs to 15 residues. Germline loops: CDR1 SNHLY, CDR2 FYNNEI. A note on this clone: The target antigen is unknown.

Findings and caveats of the study: Baseline antibody screening turned up just 6 or 7 seropositive AZD1222 recipients.

Sequenced here: peripheral blood, sampled on day 0 of AZD1222 vaccination. The chain joins TRBV2 to TRBJ2-2, with D possibly TRBD1 on 5 matching bases. This sequence was found in an adult in good health. The CDR3 loop reads CASSVTQGGTGELFF. The CDR3 bases are TGTGCCAGCAGTGTAACCCAGGGTGGCACCGGGGAGCTGTTTTTT. The full variable domain, in which reference TRBV2 and TRBJ2-2 provide the parts outside the CDR3, is EPEVTQTPSHQVTQMGQEVILRCVPISNHLYFYWYRQILGQKVEFLVSFYNNEISEKSEIFDDQFSVERPDGSNFTLKIRSTKLEDSAMYFCASSVTQGGTGELFFGEGSRLTVL.